Presented here are 2 T cell receptor beta chains from one specimen sequenced in a study of post-analysis software for immune sequencing data. Study-wide results and caveats: Among a handful of TRBV segments more frequent in patients than controls were TRBV5-6, TRBV5-1 and TRBV20-1.

Built from TCR beta cDNA, the libraries had unique molecular identifiers in them. TCRdb redid the calling of the PCR reads with MiXCR, one entry per CDR3 protein. The sample carries around 700,000 distinct CDR3 sequences, roughly three fifths recorded once. Their recognized antigens are unknown. Material for sequencing was blood. These receptor sequences come from a girl aged 2 to 9 with multiple sclerosis.

J is TRBJ2-1 and V is TRBV5-1; D not resolved. The ends were cut back, 3 bases at V and 6 bases at J, with 19 bases in the middle. The CDR3 covers 16 residues. The germline V gene encodes CDR1 SGHRS and CDR2 YFSETQ. CDR3 in DNA: TGCGCCAGCAGCTCCCTCGCGGTCGTTAGTGGCAATGAGCAGTTCTTC. The encoded protein is CASSSLAVVSGNEQFF. The variable domain in full, with the rest retrieved from reference TRBV5-1 and TRBJ2-1, is KAGVTQTPRYLIKTRGQQVTLSCSPISGHRSVSWYQQTPGQGLQFLFEYFSETQRNKGNFPGRFSGRQFSNSRSEMNVSTLELGDSALYLCASSSLAVVSGNEQFFGPGTRLTVL.

This clonotype was seen a few times. The chain has TRBV11-2 and TRBJ1-2; maybe TRBD1 (5 bases). The germline V and J ends were trimmed by 5 bases and 8 bases, with 21 bases remaining between them. The CDR3 totals 15 residues. CDR1 and CDR2 (germline): SGHAT, FQNNGV. Written as DNA, the CDR3 is TGTGCCAGCAGCCCTGGTTGGTCGGGTCGACAGGGCTACACCTTC. This encodes CASSPGWSGRQGYTF.